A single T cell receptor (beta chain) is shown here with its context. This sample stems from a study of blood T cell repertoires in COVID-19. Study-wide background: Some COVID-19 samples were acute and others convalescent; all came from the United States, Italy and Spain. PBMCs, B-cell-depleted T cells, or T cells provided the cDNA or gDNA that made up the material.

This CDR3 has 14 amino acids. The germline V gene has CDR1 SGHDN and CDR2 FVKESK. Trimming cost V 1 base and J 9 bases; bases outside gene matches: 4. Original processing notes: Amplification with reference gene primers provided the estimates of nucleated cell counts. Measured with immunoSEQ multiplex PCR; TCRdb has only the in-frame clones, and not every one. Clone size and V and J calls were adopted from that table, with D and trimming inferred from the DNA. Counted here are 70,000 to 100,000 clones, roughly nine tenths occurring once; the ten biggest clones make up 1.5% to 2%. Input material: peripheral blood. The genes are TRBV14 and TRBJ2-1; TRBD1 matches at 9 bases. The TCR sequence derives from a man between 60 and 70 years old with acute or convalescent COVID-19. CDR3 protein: CASSQGDRVIEQFF. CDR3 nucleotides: TGTGCCAGCAGCCAAGGGGACAGGGTAATTGAGCAGTTCTTC.